These 3 T cell receptor beta chains came from one sample sequenced in a study of blood T cell repertoires in COVID-19. The data were produced by immunoSEQ multiplex PCR, yet TCRdb's version contains in-frame clones alone and is incomplete. Counted here are over 100,000 clones, approximately 86% occurring once; the ten biggest clones make up approximately 2.9%. The sequenced material came from peripheral blood. Receptors originate from a man aged 50-59 years with active or convalescent COVID-19.

CDR3 in amino acids: CASTRTATGRNEQFF. The CDR3 DNA sequence: TGTGCCAGCACGCGGACCGCGACAGGGCGGAATGAGCAGTTCTTC. V usage is TRBV3-1 (or the pseudogene TRBV3-2) and J usage is TRBJ2-1; 7 bases agree with TRBD1. V gave up 7 bases and J gave up 7 bases; unmatched junction bases: 13. This CDR3 region has 15 residues. Germline V gene lookup returns CDR1 LGHDT and CDR2 YNNKEL (reference sequence).

V gene TRBV2 combines with J gene TRBJ2-3; 8 bases map to TRBD1. The CDR3 loop spans 13 amino acids. V shed 10 bases and J 2 bases; nucleotides not matched to a gene: 5. In germline, CDR1 is SNHLY, CDR2 FYNNEI. This chain's CDR3 is CANRDRNTDTQYF. CDR3 coding DNA: TGTGCCAACCGGGACAGGAACACAGATACGCAGTATTTT. The variable domain in full, with the rest retrieved from reference TRBV2 and TRBJ2-3, is EPEVTQTPSHQVTQMGQEVILRCVPISNHLYFYWYRQILGQKVEFLVSFYNNEISEKSEIFDDQFSVERPDGSNFTLKIRSTKLEDSAMYFCANRDRNTDTQYFGPGTRLTVL.

The V gene is TRBV19, the J gene TRBJ2-1, with D possibly TRBD2 on 6 matching bases. This CDR3 has 17 residues. Trimming stripped 3 bases from V and 6 bases from J, with 21 bases between. Germline CDR1 LNHDA, CDR2 SQIVND (reference sequence). CDR3 amino acids: CASSISYGTPGLNEQFF. The CDR3 nucleotides read TGTGCCAGTAGTATCTCATATGGGACTCCAGGCCTCAATGAGCAGTTCTTC. The entire variable domain, with the rest obtained from reference TRBV19 and TRBJ2-1, is as follows: DGGITQSPKYLFRKEGQNVTLSCEQNLNHDAMYWYRQDPGQGLRLIYYSQIVNDFQKGDIAEGYSVSREKKESFPLTVTSAQKNPTAFYLCASSISYGTPGLNEQFFGPGTRLTVL.